This is a list of T cell receptor beta chains from one sample in a study of T cell responses to AZD1222 COVID-19 vaccine. Sequencing was performed with immunoSEQ multiplex PCR; in TCRdb, only in-frame clones are kept and a portion is missing. The sample lists tens of thousands of clones, roughly 88% occurring once. Sequenced here: peripheral blood, sampled 28 days after the second dose of the MenACWY control vaccine. The receptor set was obtained from an adult who received the MenACWY meningococcal vaccine as a control. Both conserved end residues are part of each CDR3. Fields, in order: J gene, D gene, V gene, clone size, CDR3 protein, CDR3 DNA. D genes are given only for firm matches. Clone size appears in some rows only: once, few, many, or a class for an expanded clone.

J: TRBJ1-2; D: TRBD1; V: TRBV5-4; size: .; CDR3: CASSAPGTVYYGYTF; DNA: TGTGCCAGCAGCGCGCCCGGGACAGTGTACTATGGCTACACCTTC
J: TRBJ1-1; D: .; V: TRBV2; size: .; CDR3: CASKENTEAFF; DNA: TGTGCCAGCAAAGAGAACACTGAAGCTTTCTTT
J: TRBJ2-7; D: .; V: TRBV3-1/TRBV3-2; size: .; CDR3: CASSQRVGPYEQYF; DNA: TGTGCCAGCAGCCAGAGGGTGGGACCCTACGAGCAGTACTTC
J: TRBJ1-6; D: .; V: TRBV5-5; size: .; CDR3: CASSRRQVNSPLHF; DNA: TGTGCCAGCAGTCGGAGGCAGGTGAATTCACCCCTCCACTTT
J: TRBJ1-6; D: .; V: TRBV11-2; size: .; CDR3: CASSLGGLQPLHF; DNA: TGTGCCAGCAGCTTAGGGGGCCTCCAACCCCTCCACTTT
J: TRBJ2-6; D: TRBD1; V: TRBV7-9; size: .; CDR3: CASSLGQGTTNVLTF; DNA: TGTGCCAGCAGCTTGGGACAGGGTACCACCAACGTCCTGACTTTC
J: TRBJ2-1; D: .; V: TRBV6-4; size: once; CDR3: CASSDSGFPYNEQFF; DNA: TGTGCCAGCAGTGACTCAGGGTTCCCTTACAATGAGCAGTTCTTC
J: TRBJ1-4; D: .; V: TRBV3-1/TRBV3-2; size: .; CDR3: CASSLRAGGAKEKLFF; DNA: TGTGCCAGCAGTCTCAGGGCTGGGGGGGCGAAGGAAAAACTGTTTTTT
J: TRBJ1-4; D: TRBD1; V: TRBV3-1/TRBV3-2; size: .; CDR3: CASSQDIDRGREKLFF; DNA: TGTGCCAGCAGCCAAGATATCGACAGGGGGAGGGAAAAACTGTTTTTT
J: TRBJ2-1; D: .; V: TRBV6-5; size: .; CDR3: CASSRTDYNEQFF; DNA: TGTGCCAGCAGTCGGACTGATTACAATGAGCAGTTCTTC
J: TRBJ1-1; D: .; V: TRBV19; size: .; CDR3: CASSMGSWENTEAFF; DNA: TGTGCCAGTAGTATGGGCAGTTGGGAGAACACTGAAGCTTTCTTT
J: TRBJ1-2; D: .; V: TRBV7-6; size: .; CDR3: CASSPEGRANYGYTF; DNA: TGTGCCAGCAGCCCCGAGGGGCGGGCTAACTATGGCTACACCTTC
J: TRBJ1-3; D: .; V: TRBV6-5; size: .; CDR3: CASSYGRSSGNTIYF; DNA: TGTGCCAGCAGTTACGGCCGGAGCTCTGGAAACACCATATATTTT
J: TRBJ1-2; D: .; V: TRBV2; size: .; CDR3: CASSEVLGYTF; DNA: TGTGCCAGCAGTGAAGTCCTGGGCTACACCTTC
J: TRBJ1-3; D: .; V: TRBV18; size: .; CDR3: CASSRGGATSGNTIYF; DNA: TGTGCCAGCTCACGGGGAGGGGCCACCTCTGGAAACACCATATATTTT
J: TRBJ2-1; D: TRBD2; V: TRBV6-2/TRBV6-3; size: .; CDR3: CASSLRTSGRAEQFF; DNA: TGTGCCAGCAGTCTCCGGACTAGCGGGCGGGCTGAGCAGTTCTTC
J: TRBJ1-3; D: .; V: TRBV23-1; size: .; CDR3: CASSQSVRNSSGNTIYF; DNA: TGCGCCAGCAGTCAATCGGTCAGGAACTCCTCTGGAAACACCATATATTTT